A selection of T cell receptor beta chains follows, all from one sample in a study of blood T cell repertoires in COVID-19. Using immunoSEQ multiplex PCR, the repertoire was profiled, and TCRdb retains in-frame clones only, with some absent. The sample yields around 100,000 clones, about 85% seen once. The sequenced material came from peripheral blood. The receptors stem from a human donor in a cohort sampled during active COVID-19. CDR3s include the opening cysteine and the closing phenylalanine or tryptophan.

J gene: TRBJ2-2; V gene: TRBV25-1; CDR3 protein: CATIGTQHSTGELFF
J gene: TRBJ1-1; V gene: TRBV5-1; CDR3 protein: CASSRDRGSTEAFF
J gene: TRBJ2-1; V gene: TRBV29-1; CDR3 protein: CSVRRLLAAYNEQFF
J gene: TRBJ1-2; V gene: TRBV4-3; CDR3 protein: CASSQQTAAGNYGYTF
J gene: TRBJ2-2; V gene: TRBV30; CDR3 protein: CAWRLDTNTGELFF
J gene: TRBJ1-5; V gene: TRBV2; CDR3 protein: CASSKSGQGNQPQHF
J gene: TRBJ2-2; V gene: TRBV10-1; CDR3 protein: CASRLDGTGELFF
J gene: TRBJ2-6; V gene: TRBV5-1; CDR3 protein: CASSFRNSGANVLTF
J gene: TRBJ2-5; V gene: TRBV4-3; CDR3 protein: CASSQDIGGLETQYF
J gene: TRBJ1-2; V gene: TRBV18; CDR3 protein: CASSPPGTGVYGYTF
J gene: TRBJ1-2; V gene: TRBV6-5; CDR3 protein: CASTTTRGVRRSYTF
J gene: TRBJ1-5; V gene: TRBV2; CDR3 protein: CASSEGVTGAQPQHF
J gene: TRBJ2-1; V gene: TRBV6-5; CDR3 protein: CARTKGLISYNEQFF
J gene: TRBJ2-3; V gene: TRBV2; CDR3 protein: CASSGWALDAQYF
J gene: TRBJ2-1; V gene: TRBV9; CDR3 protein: CASSVDGGTRNEQFF
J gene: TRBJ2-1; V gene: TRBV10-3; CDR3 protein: CAISGSLARASRDEQFF
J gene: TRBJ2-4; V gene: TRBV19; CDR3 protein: CASRAGENIQYF
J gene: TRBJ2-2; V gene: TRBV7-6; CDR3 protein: CASSSGTGRITGELFF
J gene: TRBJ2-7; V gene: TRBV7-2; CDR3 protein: CASSLNGQTYEQYF
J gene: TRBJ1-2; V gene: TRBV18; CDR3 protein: CASSPRDSNYGYTF
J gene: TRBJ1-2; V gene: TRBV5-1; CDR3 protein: CASSTGQGSYGYTF
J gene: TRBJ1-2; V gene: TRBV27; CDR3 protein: CASSLFGAQGPGRGYTF
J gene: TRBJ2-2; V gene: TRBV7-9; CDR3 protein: CASSLLRGLETGDTGELFF
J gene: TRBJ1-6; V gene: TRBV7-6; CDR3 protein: CASTIGTGRNSPLHF
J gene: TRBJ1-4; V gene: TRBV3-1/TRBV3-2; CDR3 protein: CASSQARDRGLGGEKLFF
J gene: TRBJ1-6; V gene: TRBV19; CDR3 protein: CASRTGGGYNSPLHF
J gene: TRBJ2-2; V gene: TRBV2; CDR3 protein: CASSSGNTGELFF
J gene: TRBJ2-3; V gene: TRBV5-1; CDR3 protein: CASSLVGAIRALKADTQYF
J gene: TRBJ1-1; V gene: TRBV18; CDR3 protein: CASSTGNTEAFF
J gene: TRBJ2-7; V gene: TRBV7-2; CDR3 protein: CASSLSTGTGDPYEQYF
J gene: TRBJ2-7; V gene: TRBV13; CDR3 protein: CASSSRTGDSYEQYF
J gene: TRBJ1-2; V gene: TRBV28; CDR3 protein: CASSSLSNYGYTF
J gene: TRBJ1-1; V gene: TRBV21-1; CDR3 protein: CASRPDRANTEAFF
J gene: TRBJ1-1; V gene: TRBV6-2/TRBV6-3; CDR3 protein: CASSSNRVNTEAFF
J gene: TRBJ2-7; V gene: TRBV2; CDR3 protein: CASSGTGHEQYF
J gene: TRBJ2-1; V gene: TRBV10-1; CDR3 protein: CARSDGGGGVYEQFF
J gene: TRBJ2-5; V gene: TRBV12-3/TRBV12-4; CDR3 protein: CASSSRGQETQYF
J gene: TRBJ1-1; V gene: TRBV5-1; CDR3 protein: CASRAGVGNTEAFF
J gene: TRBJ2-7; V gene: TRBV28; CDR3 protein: CASSFPGTRPYEQYF
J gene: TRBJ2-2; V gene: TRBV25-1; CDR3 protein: CASRGLAATGELFF
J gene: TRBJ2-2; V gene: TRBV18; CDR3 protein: CASSPFSRTGSNTGELFF
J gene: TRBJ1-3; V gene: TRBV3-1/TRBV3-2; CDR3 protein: CASGGDRAAGNTIYF
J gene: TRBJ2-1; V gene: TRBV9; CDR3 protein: CASSVWRGDEQFF
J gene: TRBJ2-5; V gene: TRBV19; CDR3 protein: CASSTNGGAWETQYF
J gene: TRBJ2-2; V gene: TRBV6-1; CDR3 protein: CASSEAAGRPGELFF
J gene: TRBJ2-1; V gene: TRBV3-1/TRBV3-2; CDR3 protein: CASSQGLAGGRYNEQFF
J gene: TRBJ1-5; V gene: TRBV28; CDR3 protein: CASSHPGQGNQPQHF
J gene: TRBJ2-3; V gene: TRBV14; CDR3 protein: CASSRLPGLTLQDTQYF
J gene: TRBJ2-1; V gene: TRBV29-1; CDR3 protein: CSVEDFAAGGNNEQFF
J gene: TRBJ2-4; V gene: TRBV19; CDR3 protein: CASSMRGRGSGGSNIQYF
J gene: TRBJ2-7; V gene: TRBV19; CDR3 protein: CASSIGAYSYEQYF
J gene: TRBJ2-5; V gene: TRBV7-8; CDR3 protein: CASSFTGKETQYF
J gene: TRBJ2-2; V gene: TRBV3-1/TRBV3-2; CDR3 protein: CASSSVANTGELFF
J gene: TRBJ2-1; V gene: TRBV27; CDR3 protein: CASSWNQGGQFF
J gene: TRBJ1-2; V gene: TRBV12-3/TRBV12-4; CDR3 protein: CASRTDTDYGYTF